This T cell receptor (beta chain) was sequenced during a study of T cell repertoires in cytomegalovirus infection. Study at large: In the study, CMV epitopes included recently identified HLA-C-restricted and well-studied HLA-B-restricted ones. Through public TCR beta signatures, both CMV infection and matching HLA type were indicated. Findings of the study overall: CMV carriers having the relevant HLA were flagged by cumulative public TCR beta family frequency. HLA-C-restricted CMV clonotypes gave the most frequent clonotype in two of eight donors.

In the case of this clonotype: The antigen remains undetermined.

TCRdb redid the calling of the reads with MiXCR, one entry per CDR3 protein. This table holds fewer than 1,000,000 distinct CDR3 sequences, 25% to 40% found once. Germline CDR1 MNHNS, CDR2 SASEGT. The CDR3 contains 16 residues. The trim removed 1 base at V and 0 bases at J, leaving 3 bases unmatched. The TCR comes from a human donor in good health (CMV status not recorded). Some clones in this sample may be carry-over from other donors' samples. V gene TRBV6-1 combines with J gene TRBJ2-3, with 8 bases fitting TRBD2. Sequenced here: cultured CD8+ T cells from PBMCs, sampled from culture after CMV antigen stimulation. CDR3 sequence: CASSEVGLASTDTQYF. The CDR3, as DNA: TGTGCCAGCAGTGAAGTAGGACTAGCTAGCACAGATACGCAGTATTTT.